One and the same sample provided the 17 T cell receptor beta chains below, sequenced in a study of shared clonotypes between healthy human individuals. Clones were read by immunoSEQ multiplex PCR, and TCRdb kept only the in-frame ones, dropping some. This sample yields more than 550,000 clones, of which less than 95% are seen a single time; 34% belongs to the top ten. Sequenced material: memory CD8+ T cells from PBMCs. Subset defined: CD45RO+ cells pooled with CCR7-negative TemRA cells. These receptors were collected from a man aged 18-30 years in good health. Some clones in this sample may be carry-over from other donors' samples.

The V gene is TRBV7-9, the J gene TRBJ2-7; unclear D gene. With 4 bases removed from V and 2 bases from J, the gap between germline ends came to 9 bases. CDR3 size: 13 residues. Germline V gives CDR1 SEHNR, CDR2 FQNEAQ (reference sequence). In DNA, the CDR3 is TGTGCCAGCAGCTCAGTAATGGCCTACGAGCAGTACTTC. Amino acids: CASSSVMAYEQYF.

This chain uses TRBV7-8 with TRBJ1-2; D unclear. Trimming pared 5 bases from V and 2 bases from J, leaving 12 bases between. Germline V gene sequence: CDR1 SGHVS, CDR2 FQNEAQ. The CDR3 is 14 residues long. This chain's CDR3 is CASSASGSNYGYTF. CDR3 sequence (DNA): TGTGCCAGCAGCGCGTCGGGATCCAACTATGGCTACACCTTC. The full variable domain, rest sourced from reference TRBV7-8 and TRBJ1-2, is GAGVSQSPRYKVAKRGQDVALRCDPISGHVSLFWYQQALGQGPEFLTYFQNEAQLDKSGLPSDRFFAERPEGSVSTLKIQRTQQEDSAVYLCASSASGSNYGYTFGSGTRLTVV.

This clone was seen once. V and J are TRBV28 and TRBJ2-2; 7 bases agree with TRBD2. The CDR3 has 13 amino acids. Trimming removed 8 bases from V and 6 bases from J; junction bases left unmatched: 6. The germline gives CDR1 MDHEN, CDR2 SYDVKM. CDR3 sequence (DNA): TGTGCCAGCCGCCTAGCGGCCCCCGGGGAGCTGTTTTTT. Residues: CASRLAAPGELFF.

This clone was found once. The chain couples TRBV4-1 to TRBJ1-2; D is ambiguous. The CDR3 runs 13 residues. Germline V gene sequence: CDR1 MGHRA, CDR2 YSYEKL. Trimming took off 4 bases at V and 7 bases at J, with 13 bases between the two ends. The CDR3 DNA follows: TGCGCCAGCAGCCCCCAATTTTTTTCTGGCTACACCTTC. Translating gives CASSPQFFSGYTF.

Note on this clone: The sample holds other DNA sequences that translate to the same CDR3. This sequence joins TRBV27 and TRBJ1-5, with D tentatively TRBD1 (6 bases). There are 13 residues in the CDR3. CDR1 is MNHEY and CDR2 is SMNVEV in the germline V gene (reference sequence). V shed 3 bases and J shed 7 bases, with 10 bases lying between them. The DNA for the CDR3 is TGTGCCAGCAGTTTTTCAGGGGACCAGCCCCAGCATTTT. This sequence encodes CASSFSGDQPQHF.

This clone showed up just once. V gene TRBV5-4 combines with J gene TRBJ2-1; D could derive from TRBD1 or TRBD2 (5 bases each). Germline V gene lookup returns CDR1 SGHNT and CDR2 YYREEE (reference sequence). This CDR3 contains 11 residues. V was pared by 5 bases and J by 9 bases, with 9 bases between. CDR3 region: CASRTGTEQFF. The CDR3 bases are TGTGCCAGCAGAACCGGGACTGAGCAGTTCTTC.

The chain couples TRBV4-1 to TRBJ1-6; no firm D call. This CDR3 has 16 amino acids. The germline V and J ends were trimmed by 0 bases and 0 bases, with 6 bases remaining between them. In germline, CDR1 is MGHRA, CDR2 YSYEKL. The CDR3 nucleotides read TGCGCCAGCAGCCAAGATACAGCCTCCTATAATTCACCCCTCCACTTT. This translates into CASSQDTASYNSPLHF.

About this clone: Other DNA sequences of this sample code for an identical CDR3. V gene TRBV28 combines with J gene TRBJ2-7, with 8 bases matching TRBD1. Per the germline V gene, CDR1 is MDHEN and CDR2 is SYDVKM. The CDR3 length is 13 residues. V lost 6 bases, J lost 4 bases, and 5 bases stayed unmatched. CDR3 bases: TGTGCCAGCAGCCGCCAGGGGGCTTACGAGCAGTACTTC. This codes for CASSRQGAYEQYF.

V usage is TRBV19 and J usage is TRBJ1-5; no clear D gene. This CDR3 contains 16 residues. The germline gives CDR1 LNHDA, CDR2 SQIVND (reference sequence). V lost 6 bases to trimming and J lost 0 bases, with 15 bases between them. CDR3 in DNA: TGTGCCAGTAGCGCCCCCCGCGGGGTTAGCAATCAGCCCCAGCATTTT. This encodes CASSAPRGVSNQPQHF.

The CDR3 region is CSVEGGLGEQYF. The CDR3 bases are TGCAGCGTTGAAGGCGGATTGGGCGAGCAGTACTTC. V gene TRBV29-1 combines with J gene TRBJ2-7; D call uncertain. The V end was cut by 1 base, the J end by 6 bases, with 10 bases between. Germline CDR1 SQVTM, CDR2 ANQGSEA. This CDR3 spans 12 amino acids.

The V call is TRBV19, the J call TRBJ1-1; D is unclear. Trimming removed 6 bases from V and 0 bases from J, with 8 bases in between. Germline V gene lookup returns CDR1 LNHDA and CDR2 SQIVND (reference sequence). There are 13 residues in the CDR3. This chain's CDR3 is CASRDDLNTEAFF. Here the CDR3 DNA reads TGTGCCAGTAGGGACGACCTGAACACTGAAGCTTTCTTT. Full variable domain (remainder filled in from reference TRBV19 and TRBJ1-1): DGGITQSPKYLFRKEGQNVTLSCEQNLNHDAMYWYRQDPGQGLRLIYYSQIVNDFQKGDIAEGYSVSREKKESFPLTVTSAQKNPTAFYLCASRDDLNTEAFFGQGTRLTVV.

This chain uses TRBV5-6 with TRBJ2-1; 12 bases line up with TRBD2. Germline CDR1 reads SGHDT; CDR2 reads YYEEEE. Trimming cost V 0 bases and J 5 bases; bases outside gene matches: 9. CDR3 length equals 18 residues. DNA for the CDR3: TGTGCCAGCAGCTTGGCGGGACTAGCGGGCCTCATCAACAATGAGCAGTTCTTC. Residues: CASSLAGLAGLINNEQFF.

CDR3 in amino acids: CASSEFGWGDTEAFF. The DNA for the CDR3 is TGTGCCAGCAGTGAATTTGGTTGGGGGGACACTGAAGCTTTCTTT. This chain connects TRBV6-1 to TRBJ1-1; D might be TRBD1 (5 bases). V shed 2 bases and J shed 3 bases, with 13 bases lying between them. In germline, CDR1 is MNHNS, CDR2 SASEGT. The CDR3 is 15 amino acids.

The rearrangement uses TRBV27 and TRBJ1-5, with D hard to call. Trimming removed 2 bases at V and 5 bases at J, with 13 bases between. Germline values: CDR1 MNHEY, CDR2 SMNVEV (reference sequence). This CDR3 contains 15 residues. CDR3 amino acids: CASSLIGLRDQPQHF. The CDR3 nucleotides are TGTGCCAGCAGTTTAATAGGTCTTCGGGATCAGCCCCAGCATTTT.

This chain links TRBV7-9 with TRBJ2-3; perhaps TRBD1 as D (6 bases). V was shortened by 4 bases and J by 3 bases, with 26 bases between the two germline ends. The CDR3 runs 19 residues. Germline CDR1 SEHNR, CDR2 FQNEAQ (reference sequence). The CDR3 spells CASSSTTAIHRVETDTQYF. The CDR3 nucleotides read TGTGCCAGCAGCTCTACGACTGCGATCCACAGGGTTGAGACAGATACGCAGTATTTT. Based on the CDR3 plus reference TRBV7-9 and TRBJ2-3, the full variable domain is DTGVSQNPRHKITKRGQNVTFRCDPISEHNRLYWYRQTLGQGPEFLTYFQNEAQLEKSRLLSDRFSAERPKGSFSTLEIQRTEQGDSAMYLCASSSTTAIHRVETDTQYFGPGTRLTVL.

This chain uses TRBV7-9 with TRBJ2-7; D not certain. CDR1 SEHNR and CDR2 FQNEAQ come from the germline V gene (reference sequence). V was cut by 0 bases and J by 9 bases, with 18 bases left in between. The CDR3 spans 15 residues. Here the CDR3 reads CASSLAVGEPPGQYF. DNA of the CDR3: TGTGCCAGCAGCTTAGCGGTTGGGGAACCCCCGGGGCAGTACTTC.

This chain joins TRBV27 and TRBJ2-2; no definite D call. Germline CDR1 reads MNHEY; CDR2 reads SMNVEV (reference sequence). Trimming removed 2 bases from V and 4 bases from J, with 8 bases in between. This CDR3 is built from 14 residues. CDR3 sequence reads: CASSLAAVTGELFF. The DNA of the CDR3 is TGTGCCAGCAGTTTAGCGGCAGTCACCGGGGAGCTGTTTTTT.